The 16 T cell receptor beta chains below come from one sample, sequenced in a study of a mutant IDH1 vaccine in newly diagnosed glioma. Measured with immunoSEQ multiplex PCR; TCRdb has only the in-frame clones, and not every one. Altogether just under 70,000 clones are present, roughly 84% being singletons, with the ten largest covering about 12%. The sample's time point: week 35, safety follow-up. Vaccinated patients received 300 ug of mutant IDH1 20-mer peptide per dose, with topical imiquimod. Their specific antigens are unknown. The sample consisted of PBMCs, taken from a glioma patient whose treatment included an IDH1 peptide vaccine. The source of these receptors is a man between 18 and 29 years old with glioma.

V gene TRBV6-8 combines with J gene TRBJ1-2, with 8 nucleotides matching TRBD1. The germline V gene encodes CDR1 MNHGY and CDR2 SAAAGT. With V trimmed by 5 bases and J by 2 bases, 10 bases remained unmatched. This CDR3 comprises 16 residues. As DNA, the CDR3 is TGTGCCAGCAGTCTCCGTCGAGGACAGGGAAACTATGGCTACACCTTC. This translates into CASSLRRGQGNYGYTF.

This chain connects TRBV7-6 to TRBJ1-3, with unresolved D. The V end was cut by 4 bases, the J end by 3 bases, with 16 bases between. There are 16 residues in the CDR3. CDR1 and CDR2 (germline): SGHVS, FNYEAQ. The DNA of the CDR3 is TGTGCCAGCAGCTCCGGGCTCGGAGTACTTGGAAACACCATATATTTT. Its protein is CASSSGLGVLGNTIYF.

The rearrangement uses TRBV7-9 and TRBJ2-7, with 7 bases identical to TRBD2. Germline assignment: CDR1 SEHNR and CDR2 FQNEAQ (reference sequence). This CDR3 comprises 12 residues. V lost 0 bases to trimming and J lost 7 bases; unmatched junction nucleotides: 0. The CDR3 region has the DNA TGTGCCAGCAGCTTAGCGGGGGGGGAGCAGTACTTC. Translation: CASSLAGGEQYF.

This sequence joins TRBV6-5 and TRBJ1-6; TRBD1 matches 9 bases. Trimming removed 2 bases from V and 7 bases from J; junction bases left unmatched: 3. This CDR3 is built from 15 residues. Germline CDR1 is MNHEY and CDR2 is SVGAGI. CDR3 nucleotides: TGTGCCAGCAGTTACGAAGGGACAGGGAATTCACCCCTCCACTTT. The encoded protein is CASSYEGTGNSPLHF.

The chain couples TRBV4-2 to TRBJ2-5; 9 bases are a match to TRBD1. This CDR3 is built from 15 residues. Trimming removed 4 bases from V and 5 bases from J; junction bases left unmatched: 8. Germline CDR1 is LGHNA and CDR2 is YNFKEQ. The chain's CDR3 is CASSLQGQGHETQYF. CDR3 DNA sequence: TGTGCCAGCAGCCTACAGGGACAGGGTCATGAGACCCAGTACTTC.

The rearrangement joins TRBV6-1 to TRBJ2-2; maybe TRBD2 (5 bases). Germline-derived CDR1 and CDR2 are MNHNS and SASEGT. The CDR3 is made up of 14 amino acids. Trimming shortened V by 8 bases and J by 1 base, and 11 bases separated the two germline ends. CDR3 region: CASVKDLNTGELFF. The CDR3 DNA reads TGTGCCAGCGTGAAGGACTTGAACACCGGGGAGCTGTTTTTT.

This chain connects TRBV5-4 to TRBJ2-5, with TRBD2 matching 14 bases. Germline assignment: CDR1 SGHNT and CDR2 YYREEE (reference sequence). The CDR3 contains 17 residues. J lost 5 bases, V lost 1 base, and 7 bases had no gene match. DNA of the CDR3: TGTGCCAGCAGCTTGAGACTAGCGGGGGGGCCCTCCGAGACCCAGTACTTC. This sequence encodes CASSLRLAGGPSETQYF.

J is TRBJ2-2 and V is TRBV27, with TRBD1 matching over 10 bases. Germline CDR1 MNHEY, CDR2 SMNVEV (reference sequence). J lost 4 bases, V lost 5 bases, and 13 bases had no gene match. The CDR3 spans 18 residues. This CDR3 is CASSPPIPGTGVTGELFF. In DNA, the CDR3 is TGTGCCAGCAGTCCCCCTATCCCCGGGACAGGGGTCACCGGGGAGCTGTTTTTT.

The rearrangement links TRBV14 to TRBJ1-2, with D unclear. The length of the CDR3 is 14 residues. Germline-derived CDR1 and CDR2 are SGHDN and FVKESK. V shed 2 bases and J shed 2 bases, with 9 bases lying between them. In DNA form, the CDR3 reads TGTGCCAGCAGCCAACAGGTTTTGAACTATGGCTACACCTTC. Translation gives CASSQQVLNYGYTF. The full variable domain, completed using reference TRBV14 and TRBJ1-2, is EAGVTQFPSHSVIEKGQTVTLRCDPISGHDNLYWYRRVMGKEIKFLLHFVKESKQDESGMPNNRFLAERTGGTYSTLKVQPAELEDSGVYFCASSQQVLNYGYTFGSGTRLTVV.

This CDR3 reads CASSTVGTRDVSSYNEQFF. The CDR3, as DNA: TGTGCCAGCAGCACAGTAGGGACTCGGGACGTGAGCTCCTACAATGAGCAGTTCTTC. The V and J genes are TRBV9 and TRBJ2-1, with D possibly TRBD2 on 6 matching bases. Germline-derived CDR1 and CDR2 are SGDLS and YYNGEE. This CDR3 is built from 19 residues. Trimming left V 4 bases short and J 0 bases short, with 23 bases between.

The V gene is TRBV4-3, the J gene TRBJ2-7, with 11 bases aligning to TRBD2. Germline lookup yields CDR1 LGHNA and CDR2 YSLEER. Unmatched junction bases numbered 1, after V lost 0 bases and J lost 3 bases. The CDR3 has 15 amino acids. This chain's CDR3 is CASSQEGTSGYEQYF. The CDR3 coding sequence is TGCGCCAGCAGCCAAGAAGGGACTAGCGGCTACGAGCAGTACTTC.

The chain recombines TRBV30 with TRBJ2-1; no reliable D call. The CDR3 contains 11 residues. Germline CDR1 reads GTSNPN; CDR2 reads SVGIG (reference sequence). Trimming removed 2 bases from V and 8 bases from J, with 7 bases in between. Written as DNA, the CDR3 is TGTGCCTGGAGTTCGAATTATGAGCAGTTCTTC. Translated, it gives CAWSSNYEQFF.

This clone was counted once. The chain combines TRBV11-1 with TRBJ2-3; a possible D gene is TRBD1 (6 bases). CDR3 size: 14 residues. Deletions cut 5 bases from V and 4 bases from J, with 13 bases between. Germline V gene lookup returns CDR1 SGHAT and CDR2 FQDESV (reference sequence). Here the CDR3 DNA reads TGTGCCAGCAGCCCAGACAGGTTATCAGATACGCAGTATTTT. Translated, it gives CASSPDRLSDTQYF. The full variable domain, with the rest looked up from reference TRBV11-1 and TRBJ2-3, is EAEVAQSPRYKITEKSQAVAFWCDPISGHATLYWYRQILGQGPELLVQFQDESVVDDSQLPKDRFSAERLKGVDSTLKIQPAELGDSAMYLCASSPDRLSDTQYFGPGTRLTVL.

This clone appeared a single time. In nucleotides, the CDR3 is TGTGCCAGCAGCTTAGGTGGACAGGTTAACACCGGGGAGCTGTTTTTT. It yields the protein CASSLGGQVNTGELFF. The rearrangement links TRBV7-9 to TRBJ2-2; TRBD1 matches 7 bases. With V trimmed by 1 base and J by 2 bases, 4 bases remained unmatched. CDR3 length: 16 residues. Germline V CDR1 and CDR2: SEHNR, FQNEAQ (reference sequence).

DNA for the CDR3: TGCAGCGCCAGGGACAGGGACGTCTATGGCTACACCTTC. Translated: CSARDRDVYGYTF. V gene TRBV29-1 combines with J gene TRBJ1-2, with 9 bases that match TRBD1. Looked up from germline, CDR1 is SQVTM and CDR2 is ANQGSEA. CDR3 size: 13 residues. V dropped 7 bases and J dropped 4; count of bases not matched to a gene: 7.

V is TRBV9 and J is TRBJ2-1; the match to TRBD1 covers 7 bases. V gave up 4 bases and J gave up 1 base; unmatched junction bases: 8. Germline CDR1 reads SGDLS; CDR2 reads YYNGEE. The CDR3 runs 16 residues. The CDR3 here is CASSPLYRGSYNEQFF. In nucleotides, the CDR3 is TGTGCCAGCAGCCCCCTTTACAGGGGTTCCTACAATGAGCAGTTCTTC. The whole variable domain, remainder taken from reference TRBV9 and TRBJ2-1, is DSGVTQTPKHLITATGQRVTLRCSPRSGDLSVYWYQQSLDQGLQFLIQYYNGEERAKGNILERFSAQQFPDLHSELNLSSLELGDSALYFCASSPLYRGSYNEQFFGPGTRLTVL.